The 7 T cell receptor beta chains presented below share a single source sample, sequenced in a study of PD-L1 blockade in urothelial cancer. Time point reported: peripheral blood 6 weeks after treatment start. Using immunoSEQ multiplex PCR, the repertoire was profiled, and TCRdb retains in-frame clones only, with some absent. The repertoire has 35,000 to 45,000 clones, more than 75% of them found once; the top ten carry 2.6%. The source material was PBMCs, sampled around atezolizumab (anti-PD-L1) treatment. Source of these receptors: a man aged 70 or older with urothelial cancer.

CDR3 sequence reads: CASSEDFLGELFF. CDR3 DNA sequence: TGTGCCAGCAGTGAGGACTTCCTCGGGGAGCTGTTTTTT. The rearrangement joins TRBV6-1 to TRBJ2-2; maybe TRBD2 (5 bases). The germline CDR1 and CDR2 sequences are MNHNS and SASEGT. V gave up 3 bases and J gave up 7 bases, with 9 bases separating them. The CDR3 is made up of 13 amino acids.

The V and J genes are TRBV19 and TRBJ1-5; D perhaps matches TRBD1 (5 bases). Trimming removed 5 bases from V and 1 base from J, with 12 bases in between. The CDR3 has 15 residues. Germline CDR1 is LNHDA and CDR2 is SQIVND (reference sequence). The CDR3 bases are TGTGCCAGTAGTGGATCCGGGGGGAGCAATCAGCCCCAGCATTTT. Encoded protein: CASSGSGGSNQPQHF.

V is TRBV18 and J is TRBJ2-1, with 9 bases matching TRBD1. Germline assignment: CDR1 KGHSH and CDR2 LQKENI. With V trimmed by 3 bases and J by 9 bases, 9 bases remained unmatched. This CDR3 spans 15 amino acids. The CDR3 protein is CASSPRTGAEGEQFF. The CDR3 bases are TGTGCCAGCTCACCCCGGACAGGGGCGGAAGGTGAGCAGTTCTTC.

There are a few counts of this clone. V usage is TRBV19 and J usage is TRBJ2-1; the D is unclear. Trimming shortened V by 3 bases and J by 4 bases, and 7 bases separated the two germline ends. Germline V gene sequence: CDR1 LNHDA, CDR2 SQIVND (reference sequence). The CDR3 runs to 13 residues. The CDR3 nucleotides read TGTGCCAGTAGTATGAACATATACAATGAGCAGTTCTTC. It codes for CASSMNIYNEQFF.

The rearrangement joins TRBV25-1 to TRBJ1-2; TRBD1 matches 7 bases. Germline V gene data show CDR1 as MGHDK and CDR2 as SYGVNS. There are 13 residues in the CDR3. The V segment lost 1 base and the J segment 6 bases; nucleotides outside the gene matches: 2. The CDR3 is CASSELQGDGYTF. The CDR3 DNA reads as TGTGCCAGCAGTGAATTGCAGGGGGATGGCTACACCTTC.

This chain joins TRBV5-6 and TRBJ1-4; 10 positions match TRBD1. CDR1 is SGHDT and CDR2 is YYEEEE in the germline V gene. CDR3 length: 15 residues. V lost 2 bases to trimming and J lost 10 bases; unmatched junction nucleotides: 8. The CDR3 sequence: CASSLPTGGEGKLFF. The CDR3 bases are TGTGCCAGCAGCTTACCGACAGGGGGCGAGGGAAAACTGTTTTTT. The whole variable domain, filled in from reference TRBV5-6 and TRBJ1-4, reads DAGVTQSPTHLIKTRGQQVTLRCSPKSGHDTVSWYQQALGQGPQFIFQYYEEEERQRGNFPDRFSGHQFPNYSSELNVNALLLGDSALYLCASSLPTGGEGKLFFGSGTQLSVL.

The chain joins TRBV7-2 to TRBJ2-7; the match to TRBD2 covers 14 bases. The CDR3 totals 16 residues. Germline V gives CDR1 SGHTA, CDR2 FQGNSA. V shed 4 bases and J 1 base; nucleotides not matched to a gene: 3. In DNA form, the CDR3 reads TGTGCCAGCAGCTGGACTAGCGGGAGGACATCCTACGAGCAGTACTTC. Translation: CASSWTSGRTSYEQYF.